The 16 T cell receptor beta chains reported below all come from one sample, sequenced in a study of shared T cell receptors in the human thymus. Only in-frame clones appear in the TCRdb table, and some are missing; sequencing was by immunoSEQ multiplex PCR. The sample has approximately 490,000 clones, approximately 80% seen once. These data also featured in a second study, about human thymus T cells.

The sequencing input was thymocytes. These receptors all come from a boy under two years old with a congenital heart defect.

The chain is built from TRBV7-2 and TRBJ2-2; 9 bases are shared with TRBD1. The CDR3 totals 15 residues. J gave up 5 bases and V 4 bases, and 5 bases lay outside the gene matches. Germline assignment: CDR1 SGHTA and CDR2 FQGNSA. CDR3 loop: CASSSNRGQTGELFF. The CDR3 DNA reads TGTGCCAGCAGCTCAAACAGGGGGCAGACCGGGGAGCTGTTTTTT.

The J gene is TRBJ2-7, the V gene TRBV2, with 9 nucleotides matching TRBD1. This CDR3 is 12 amino acids long. Germline V gene sequence: CDR1 SNHLY, CDR2 FYNNEI. V lost 7 bases, J lost 5 bases, and 3 bases stayed unmatched. The CDR3 region is CASTGQGDEQYF. CDR3 nucleotides: TGTGCCAGCACGGGACAGGGCGACGAGCAGTACTTC.

The chain has TRBV4-3 and TRBJ2-5, with D perhaps TRBD2 (7 bases). V lost 5 bases, J lost 5 bases, and 12 bases lay in between. Per the germline V gene, CDR1 is LGHNA and CDR2 is YSLEER. The CDR3 loop spans 13 amino acids. The CDR3 spells CASSEGGQETQYF. In nucleotides, the CDR3 is TGCGCCAGCAGCGAGGGGGGGCAGGAGACCCAGTACTTC.

This clone was seen more than once but under ten times. The chain joins TRBV28 to TRBJ1-2; 7 positions agree with TRBD1. The germline V gene has CDR1 MDHEN and CDR2 SYDVKM. V shed 4 bases and J 3 bases; nucleotides not matched to a gene: 8. The CDR3 contains 15 residues. CDR3 amino acids: CASSSNRGIDYGYTF. The CDR3 DNA is TGTGCCAGCAGTTCGAACAGGGGAATCGACTATGGCTACACCTTC.

This chain links TRBV30 with TRBJ2-7; D remains unclear. Trimming cost V 4 bases and J 0 bases, with 13 bases left between them. CDR1 GTSNPN and CDR2 SVGIG come from the germline V gene (reference sequence). This CDR3 is 14 amino acids long. The CDR3 is CAWTRMGSSYEQYF. CDR3 coding DNA: TGTGCCTGGACCCGGATGGGCAGCTCCTACGAGCAGTACTTC. Combining the CDR3 with reference TRBV30 and TRBJ2-7 gives the whole variable domain SQTIHQWPATLVQPVGSPLSLECTVEGTSNPNLYWYRQAAGRGLQLLFYSVGIGQISSEVPQNLSASRPQDRQFILSSKKLLLSDSGFYLCAWTRMGSSYEQYFGPGTRLTVT.

In this sample, this clone turned up once. The J gene is TRBJ2-3, the V gene TRBV5-4; 7 bases line up with TRBD2. Trimming took 0 bases from V and 2 from J; bases not matched to a gene: 9. CDR3 length equals 17 residues. Looked up from germline, CDR1 is SGHNT and CDR2 is YYREEE (reference sequence). The CDR3 protein is CASSLGELAPLTDTQYF. The CDR3 nucleotides are TGTGCCAGCAGCTTGGGGGAACTAGCGCCGCTCACAGATACGCAGTATTTT.

The chain combines TRBV7-3 with TRBJ1-5; 7 bases match TRBD1. The germline V gene has CDR1 SGHTA and CDR2 FQGTGA. The J segment lost 4 bases and the V segment lost 5 bases, leaving 5 bases of the junction unmatched. This CDR3 region has 14 residues. CDR3 DNA sequence: TGTGCCAGCAGCCCAGGGGGACAGAATCAGCCCCAGCATTTT. Residues: CASSPGGQNQPQHF.

To note about this clone: Other DNA sequences from this sample encode an identical CDR3 as well. This chain connects TRBV30 to TRBJ2-1, with D possibly TRBD2 on 6 matching bases. V was cut by 4 bases and J by 8 bases, with 15 bases left in between. This CDR3 comprises 13 residues. Germline loops: CDR1 GTSNPN, CDR2 SVGIG (reference sequence). DNA for the CDR3: TGTGCCTGGACACTGGCGGGAATCTATGAGCAGTTCTTC. This codes for CAWTLAGIYEQFF.

This clone was counted a single time. The V and J genes are TRBV28 and TRBJ1-5; D is undetermined. With 6 bases removed from V and 1 base from J, the gap between germline ends came to 25 bases. The CDR3 sequence is 19 residues long. CDR1 is MDHEN and CDR2 is SYDVKM in the germline V gene. The chain's CDR3 is CASSLVWRDPLWSNQPQHF. The CDR3 DNA sequence: TGTGCCAGCAGCCTCGTATGGAGGGATCCCCTTTGGAGCAATCAGCCCCAGCATTTT.

The gene calls are TRBV7-7 and TRBJ2-5; D is possibly TRBD2 (6 bases). The CDR3 contains 15 residues. Between the trimmed V and J ends, which lost 4 bases and 3 bases, there was a span of 15 bases. In germline, CDR1 is SSHAT, CDR2 FNYEAQ (reference sequence). The CDR3 DNA sequence: TGTGCCAGCAGCTCTTGGGCCGGGAGCAAAGAGACCCAGTACTTC. Protein: CASSSWAGSKETQYF. The full variable domain, its missing parts supplied by reference TRBV7-7 and TRBJ2-5, is GAGVSQSPRYKVTKRGQDVTLRCDPISSHATLYWYQQALGQGPEFLTYFNYEAQPDKSGLPSDRFSAERPEGSISTLTIQRTEQRDSAMYRCASSSWAGSKETQYFGPGTRLLVL.

This clone appeared a few times. The CDR3 DNA sequence: TGTGCCAGCAGCCCCGGGACTAGCGGGTACGAGCAGTACTTC. This encodes CASSPGTSGYEQYF. The chain employs TRBV11-2 and TRBJ2-7; 12 bases align to TRBD2. There are 14 residues in the CDR3. Germline V gives CDR1 SGHAT, CDR2 FQNNGV. V lost 5 bases, J lost 4 bases, and 3 bases stayed unmatched.

The chain is built from TRBV10-2 and TRBJ2-7; weak D call: TRBD1 (5 bases). The germline gives CDR1 WSHSY, CDR2 SAAADI. The V end lost 8 bases, the J end lost 2 bases, and 10 bases lay between the germline ends. The CDR3 extends over 12 amino acids. The DNA for the CDR3 is TGCGCCAGCCAGGACATCCCCTACGAGCAGTACTTC. This translates into CASQDIPYEQYF.

The chain recombines TRBV9 with TRBJ1-1, with D possibly TRBD1 on 5 matching bases. This CDR3 spans 22 amino acids. Trimming cost V 4 bases and J 2 bases, with 36 bases left between them. Germline assignment: CDR1 SGDLS and CDR2 YYNGEE. CDR3 DNA sequence: TGTGCCAGCAGCACCCTTGGGAGCGGGACTGGGGGGGTTTGGAGGGAAAACACTGAAGCTTTCTTT. It codes for CASSTLGSGTGGVWRENTEAFF.

This clone was counted a few times. J is TRBJ1-5 and V is TRBV5-1, with D perhaps matching TRBD1 (6 bases). V was pared by 5 bases and J by 0 bases, with 12 bases between. This CDR3 is 15 amino acids long. Looked up from germline, CDR1 is SGHRS and CDR2 is YFSETQ. The CDR3 loop reads CASRPDSYSNQPQHF. The CDR3 nucleotides read TGCGCCAGCAGACCGGACAGTTATAGCAATCAGCCCCAGCATTTT.

The V call is TRBV13, the J call TRBJ2-2; 10 nucleotides align to TRBD2. The CDR3 covers 16 residues. The germline gives CDR1 PRHDT, CDR2 FYEKMQ (reference sequence). The V segment lost 5 bases and the J segment 0 bases; nucleotides outside the gene matches: 3. The CDR3 DNA reads as TGTGCCAGCAGCCAAGGACTAGCGGCGAACACCGGGGAGCTGTTTTTT. As protein: CASSQGLAANTGELFF.

The chain is built from TRBV29-1 and TRBJ2-7, with D possibly matching TRBD1 (5 bases). Trimming cost V 4 bases and J 3 bases, with 7 bases left between them. The V gene's germline CDR1 is SQVTM and CDR2 ANQGSEA. This CDR3 spans 11 amino acids. The CDR3, as DNA: TGCAGCGTTGGACAGTTCTACGAGCAGTACTTC. Its protein is CSVGQFYEQYF.